A single sample is the source of the 18 T cell receptor beta chains below, sequenced in a study of T cell changes during pregnancy in multiple sclerosis. Sequenced by immunoSEQ multiplex PCR; TCRdb stores in-frame clones only, minus some. This sample has some 32,000 clones, with less than 95% found just once. Sequenced material: CD8+ T cells from peripheral blood mononuclear cells, taken in the second trimester of pregnancy. The receptors here all came from a female donor with multiple sclerosis, enrolled in a pregnancy study.

The chain carries TRBV5-6 and TRBJ2-7; D might be TRBD2 (6 bases). V was shortened by 2 bases and J by 3 bases, with 18 bases between the two germline ends. The CDR3 runs 16 residues. Germline values: CDR1 SGHDT, CDR2 YYEEEE. This CDR3 is CASSFNPSGENYEQYF. As DNA, the CDR3 is TGTGCCAGCAGCTTCAATCCATCGGGAGAGAACTACGAGCAGTACTTC.

The gene calls are TRBV7-9 and TRBJ2-1; 11 bases agree with TRBD1. The V segment lost 1 base and the J segment 5 bases; nucleotides outside the gene matches: 7. This CDR3 has 17 residues. Germline CDR1 and CDR2: SEHNR and FQNEAQ (reference sequence). In nucleotides, the CDR3 is TGTGCCAGCAGCTTAGAGCGGGGACAGGGGGGCGACAATGAGCAGTTCTTC. This codes for CASSLERGQGGDNEQFF.

This rearrangement joins TRBV30 to TRBJ1-1, with no clear D. V lost 1 base and J 4 bases, leaving 10 bases between the germline ends. Looked up from germline, CDR1 is GTSNPN and CDR2 is SVGIG (reference sequence). The CDR3 runs 13 residues. CDR3 residues: CAWSGGSGTEAFF. In DNA, the CDR3 is TGTGCCTGGAGTGGCGGCAGTGGCACTGAAGCTTTCTTT.

The V call is TRBV6-4, the J call TRBJ2-1, with D possibly TRBD2 on 6 matching bases. The V gene lost 3 bases and the J gene lost 7 bases, with 16 bases spanning the gap. CDR1 MRHNA and CDR2 SNTAGT come from the germline V gene. There are 15 residues in the CDR3. For the CDR3, the DNA is TGTGCCAGCAGTGATATGGCAGGAGGGCCAAATGAGCAGTTCTTC. Protein sequence: CASSDMAGGPNEQFF.

The genes are TRBV5-5 and TRBJ1-5; D perhaps matches TRBD1 (5 bases). The V gene lost 0 bases and the J gene lost 6 bases, with 13 bases spanning the gap. This CDR3 has 15 amino acids. Looked up from germline, CDR1 is SGHKS and CDR2 is YYEKEE (reference sequence). CDR3 coding DNA: TGTGCCAGCAGCTTGGTTCCAGGGTTAGGTCAGCCCCAGCATTTT. Residues: CASSLVPGLGQPQHF. The entire variable domain, with the rest obtained from reference TRBV5-5 and TRBJ1-5, is as follows: DAGVTQSPTHLIKTRGQQVTLRCSPISGHKSVSWYQQVLGQGPQFIFQYYEKEERGRGNFPDRFSARQFPNYSSELNVNALLLGDSALYLCASSLVPGLGQPQHFGDGTRLSIL.

CDR3 DNA sequence: TGTGCCAGCAGCGTAGTAACAGGGGACTATGGCTACACCTTC. Its protein is CASSVVTGDYGYTF. The rearrangement joins TRBV9 to TRBJ1-2; 7 bases line up with TRBD1. The junction had 2 bases not matched to a gene; V was cut back by 0 bases and J by 3 bases. The CDR3 is made up of 14 amino acids. Germline CDR1 SGDLS, CDR2 YYNGEE.

The rearrangement joins TRBV19 to TRBJ1-1; 7 nucleotides agree with TRBD1. Trimming removed 3 bases from V and 4 bases from J; junction bases left unmatched: 8. The CDR3 length is 15 residues. Looked up from germline, CDR1 is LNHDA and CDR2 is SQIVND (reference sequence). DNA of the CDR3: TGTGCCAGTAGTATCCTTAACAGGGGAAGCACTGAAGCTTTCTTT. Translation: CASSILNRGSTEAFF.

The V and J genes are TRBV7-7 and TRBJ2-7; D perhaps matches TRBD2 (6 bases). The CDR3 spans 13 residues. Per germline, CDR1 SSHAT and CDR2 FNYEAQ (reference sequence). CDR3 sequence (DNA): TGTGCTAGTTCCCCCGGAGGAGGGAGCGAGCAGTACTTC. As protein: CASSPGGGSEQYF.

The chain recombines TRBV5-4 with TRBJ2-1, with 13 bases matching TRBD2. The CDR3 has 18 amino acids. After removal of 0 bases from V and 6 bases from J, the junction contained 9 bases not matched to a gene. Germline-derived CDR1 and CDR2 are SGHNT and YYREEE (reference sequence). The chain's CDR3 is CASSLGGLLAGGLNEQFF. Written as DNA, the CDR3 is TGTGCCAGCAGCTTGGGTGGGTTACTAGCGGGAGGGCTCAATGAGCAGTTCTTC.

The chain links TRBV13 to TRBJ2-7, with a tentative D call TRBD2 (6 bases). The CDR3 has 14 amino acids. From germline, CDR1 is PRHDT and CDR2 FYEKMQ (reference sequence). The V gene lost 2 bases and the J gene lost 7 bases, with 15 bases spanning the gap. This CDR3 reads CASSLRGGLREQYF. The CDR3 nucleotides read TGTGCCAGCAGCTTAAGAGGAGGGCTACGGGAGCAGTACTTC.

The rearrangement uses TRBV12-5 and TRBJ2-1; 9 bases match TRBD2. Germline CDR1 is LGHNT and CDR2 is FRNRAP. V dropped 0 bases and J dropped 8; count of bases not matched to a gene: 20. This CDR3 has 20 residues. CDR3 region: CASGLVFEEGAGSGRDEQFF. CDR3 nucleotides: TGTGCTAGTGGTTTGGTATTTGAGGAGGGGGCCGGTAGCGGGAGAGATGAGCAGTTCTTC.

This chain links TRBV6-4 with TRBJ2-3; 8 bases agree with TRBD2. Germline values: CDR1 MRHNA, CDR2 SNTAGT. J was trimmed by 5 bases and V by 3 bases; bases with no gene match: 7. This CDR3 region has 15 residues. The chain's CDR3 is CASSEAGGGGDTQYF. CDR3 DNA: TGTGCCAGCAGTGAGGCGGGAGGAGGGGGAGATACGCAGTATTTT.

The V call is TRBV28, the J call TRBJ1-3, with D possibly TRBD1 on 6 matching bases. CDR1 MDHEN and CDR2 SYDVKM come from the germline V gene. V was pared by 10 bases and J by 0 bases, with 25 bases between. The CDR3 runs 18 residues. The CDR3: CATYTPYSGQFSGNTIYF. CDR3 in DNA: TGTGCCACCTACACACCATATTCAGGACAGTTCTCTGGAAACACCATATATTTT.

This chain connects TRBV4-1 to TRBJ2-1, with 8 bases matching TRBD1. This CDR3 spans 17 amino acids. With V trimmed by 0 bases and J by 4 bases, 8 bases remained unmatched. Germline CDR1 reads MGHRA; CDR2 reads YSYEKL. As DNA, the CDR3 is TGCGCCAGCAGCCAAGATCCCGGACAGGGACCTTACAATGAGCAGTTCTTC. Translating it yields CASSQDPGQGPYNEQFF.

This clone was observed once. The junction differs from germline at one of its ends, possibly a read error. J is TRBJ2-5 and V is TRBV7-9; perhaps TRBD2 as D (5 bases). Germline V CDR1 and CDR2: SEHNR, FQNEAQ (reference sequence). The length of the CDR3 is 15 residues. The CDR3 loop reads CASSLGLRVQETQYF. The CDR3 nucleotides read TGTGCCAGCAGTTTAGGACTCCGGGTCCAAGAGACCCAGTACTTC.

This clone was detected only a few times. The chain links TRBV30 to TRBJ1-1; the D gene is possibly TRBD1 (6 bases). Trimming stripped 0 bases from V and 1 base from J, with 12 bases between. There are 15 residues in the CDR3. Germline CDR1 and CDR2: GTSNPN and SVGIG (reference sequence). The CDR3 bases are TGTGCCTGGAGTGTAAGACAGGCGGGGAACACTGAAGCTTTCTTT. Translated: CAWSVRQAGNTEAFF.

The chain employs TRBV27 and TRBJ2-7, with 10 positions matching TRBD2. Germline CDR1 MNHEY, CDR2 SMNVEV (reference sequence). V lost 8 bases, J lost 2 bases, and 9 bases stayed unmatched. The CDR3 consists of 15 residues. CDR3 bases: TGTGCCAGCGGGACTAGCGCGAATCGCGCCTACGAGCAGTACTTC. It codes for CASGTSANRAYEQYF.

V gene TRBV10-1 combines with J gene TRBJ2-7; D ambiguous. Trimming cost V 3 bases and J 3 bases, with 3 bases left between them. CDR1 WNHNN and CDR2 SYGVQD come from the germline V gene (reference sequence). The length of the CDR3 is 11 residues. The CDR3: CASSDSYEQYF. CDR3 bases: TGCGCCAGCAGTGATAGCTACGAGCAGTACTTC.